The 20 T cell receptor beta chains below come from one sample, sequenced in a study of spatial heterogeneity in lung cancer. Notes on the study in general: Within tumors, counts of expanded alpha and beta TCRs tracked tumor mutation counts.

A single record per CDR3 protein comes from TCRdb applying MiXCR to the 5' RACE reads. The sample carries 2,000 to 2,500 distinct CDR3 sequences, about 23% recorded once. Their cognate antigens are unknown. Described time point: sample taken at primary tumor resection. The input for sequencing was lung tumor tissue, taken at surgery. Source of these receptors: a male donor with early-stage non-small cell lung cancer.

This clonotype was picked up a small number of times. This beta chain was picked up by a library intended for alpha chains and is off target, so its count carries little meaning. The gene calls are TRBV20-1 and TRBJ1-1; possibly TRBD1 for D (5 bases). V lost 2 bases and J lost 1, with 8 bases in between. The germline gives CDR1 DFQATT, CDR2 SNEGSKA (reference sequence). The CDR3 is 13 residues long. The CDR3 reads CSARQGANTEAFF. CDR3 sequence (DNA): TGCAGTGCTAGACAGGGTGCGAACACTGAAGCTTTCTTT.

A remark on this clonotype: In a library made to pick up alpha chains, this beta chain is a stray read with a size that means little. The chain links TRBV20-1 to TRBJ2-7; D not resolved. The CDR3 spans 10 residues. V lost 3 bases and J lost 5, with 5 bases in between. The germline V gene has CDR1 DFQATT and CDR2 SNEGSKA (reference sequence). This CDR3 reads CSARQNEQYF. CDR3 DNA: TGCAGTGCTAGGCAGAACGAGCAGTACTTC.

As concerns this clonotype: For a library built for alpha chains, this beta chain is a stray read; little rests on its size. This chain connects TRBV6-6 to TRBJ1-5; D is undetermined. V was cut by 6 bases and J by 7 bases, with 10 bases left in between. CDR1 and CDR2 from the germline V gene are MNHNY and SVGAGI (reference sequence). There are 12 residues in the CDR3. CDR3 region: CASRELGQPQHF. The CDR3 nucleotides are TGTGCCAGCAGGGAGTTGGGGCAGCCCCAGCATTTT.

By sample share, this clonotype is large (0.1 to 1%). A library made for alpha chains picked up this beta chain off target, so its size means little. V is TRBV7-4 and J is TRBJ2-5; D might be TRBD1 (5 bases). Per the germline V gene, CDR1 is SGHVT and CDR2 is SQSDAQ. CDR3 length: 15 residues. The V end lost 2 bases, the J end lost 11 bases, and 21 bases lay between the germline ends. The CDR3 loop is CASSLSSVGPTAQYF. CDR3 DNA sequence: TGTGCCAGCAGCTTAAGTTCCGTGGGGCCGACGGCGCAGTACTTC.

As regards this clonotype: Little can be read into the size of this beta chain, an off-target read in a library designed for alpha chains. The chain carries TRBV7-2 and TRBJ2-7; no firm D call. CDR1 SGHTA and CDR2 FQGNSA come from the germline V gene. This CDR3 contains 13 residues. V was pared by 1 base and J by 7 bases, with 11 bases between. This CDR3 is CASSLGVTTEQYF. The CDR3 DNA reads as TGTGCCAGCAGCTTAGGGGTAACTACGGAGCAGTACTTC.

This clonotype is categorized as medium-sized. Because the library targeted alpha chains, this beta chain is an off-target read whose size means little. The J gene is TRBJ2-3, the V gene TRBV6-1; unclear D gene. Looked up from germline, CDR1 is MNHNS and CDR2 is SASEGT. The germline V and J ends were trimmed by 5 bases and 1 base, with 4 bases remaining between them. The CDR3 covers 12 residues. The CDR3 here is CASSPRTDTQYF. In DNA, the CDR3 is TGTGCCAGCAGTCCACGCACAGATACGCAGTATTTT.

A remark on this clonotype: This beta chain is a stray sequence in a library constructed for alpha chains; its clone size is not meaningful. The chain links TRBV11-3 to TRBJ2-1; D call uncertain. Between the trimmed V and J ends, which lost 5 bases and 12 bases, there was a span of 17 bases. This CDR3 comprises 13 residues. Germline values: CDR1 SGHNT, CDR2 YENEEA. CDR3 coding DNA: TGTGCCAGCAGCCCCTCTGGACGGTTGGGGCAGTTCTTC. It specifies CASSPSGRLGQFF.

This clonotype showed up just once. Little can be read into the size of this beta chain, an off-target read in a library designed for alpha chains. The CDR3 loop is CASSFMNEQYF. As DNA, the CDR3 is TGTGCCAGCAGTTTCATGAACGAGCAGTACTTC. This chain joins TRBV28 and TRBJ2-7; D call uncertain. This CDR3 region has 11 residues. Looked up from germline, CDR1 is MDHEN and CDR2 is SYDVKM. Trimming stripped 3 bases from V and 5 bases from J, with 5 bases between.

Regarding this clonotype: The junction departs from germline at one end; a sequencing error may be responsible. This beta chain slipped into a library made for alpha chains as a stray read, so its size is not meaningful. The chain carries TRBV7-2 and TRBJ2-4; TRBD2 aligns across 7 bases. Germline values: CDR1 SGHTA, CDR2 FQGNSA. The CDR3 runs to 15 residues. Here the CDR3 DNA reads TGTGCCAACAGCTCCGACGGGGGGAGGAGAAACATTCAGTACTTC. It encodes CANSSDGGRRNIQYF.

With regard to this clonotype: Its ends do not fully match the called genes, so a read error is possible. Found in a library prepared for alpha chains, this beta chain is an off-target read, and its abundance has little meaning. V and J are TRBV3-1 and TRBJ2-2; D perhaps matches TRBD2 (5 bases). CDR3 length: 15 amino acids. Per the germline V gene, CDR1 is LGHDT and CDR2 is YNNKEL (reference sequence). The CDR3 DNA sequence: TGTGCCAGCAGCCAAGTATCCCCAAACACCGGGGAGATGTTTTTT. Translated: CASSQVSPNTGEMFF.

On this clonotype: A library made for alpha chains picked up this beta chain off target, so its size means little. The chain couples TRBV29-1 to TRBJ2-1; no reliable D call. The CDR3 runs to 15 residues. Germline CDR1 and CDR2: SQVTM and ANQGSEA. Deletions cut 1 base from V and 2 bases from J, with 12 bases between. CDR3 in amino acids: CSVEGFTWAYNEQFF. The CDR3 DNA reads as TGCAGCGTTGAAGGGTTTACGTGGGCCTACAATGAGCAGTTCTTC.

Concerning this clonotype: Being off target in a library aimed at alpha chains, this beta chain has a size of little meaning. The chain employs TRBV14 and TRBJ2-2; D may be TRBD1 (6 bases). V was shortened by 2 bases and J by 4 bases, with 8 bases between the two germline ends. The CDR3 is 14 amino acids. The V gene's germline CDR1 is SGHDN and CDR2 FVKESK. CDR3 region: CASSQNRVTGELFF. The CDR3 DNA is TGTGCCAGCAGCCAAAACAGGGTCACCGGGGAGCTGTTTTTT.

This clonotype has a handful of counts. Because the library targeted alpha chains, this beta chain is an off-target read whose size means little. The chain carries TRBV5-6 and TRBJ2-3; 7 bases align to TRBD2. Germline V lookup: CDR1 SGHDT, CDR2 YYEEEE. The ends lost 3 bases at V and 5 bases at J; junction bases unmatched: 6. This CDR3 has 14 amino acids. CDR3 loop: CASSSSGTGDTQYF. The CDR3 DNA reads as TGTGCCAGCAGCTCAAGCGGGACGGGAGATACGCAGTATTTT.

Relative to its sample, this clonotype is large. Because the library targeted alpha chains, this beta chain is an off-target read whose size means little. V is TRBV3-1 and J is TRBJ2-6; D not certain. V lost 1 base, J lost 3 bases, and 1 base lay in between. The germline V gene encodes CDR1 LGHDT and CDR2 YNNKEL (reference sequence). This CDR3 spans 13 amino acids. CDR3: CASSQGGANVLTF. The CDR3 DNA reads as TGTGCCAGCAGCCAAGGTGGGGCCAACGTCCTGACTTTC.

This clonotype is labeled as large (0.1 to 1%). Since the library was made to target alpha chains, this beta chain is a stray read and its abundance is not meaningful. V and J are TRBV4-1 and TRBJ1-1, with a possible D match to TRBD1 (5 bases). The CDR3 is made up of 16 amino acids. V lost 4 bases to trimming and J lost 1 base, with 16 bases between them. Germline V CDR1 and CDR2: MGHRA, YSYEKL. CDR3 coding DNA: TGCGCCAGCAGCCTCGAATCACTAACAGGGAACACTGAAGCTTTCTTT. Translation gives CASSLESLTGNTEAFF.

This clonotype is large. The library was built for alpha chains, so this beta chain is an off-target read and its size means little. CDR3 DNA sequence: TGTGCCAGCAGTTACATGGGAACTGACTACGAGCAGTACTTC. This gives the protein CASSYMGTDYEQYF. The V gene is TRBV6-2 or TRBV6-3, the J gene TRBJ2-7, with unresolved D. Trimming cost V 2 bases and J 3 bases, with 11 bases left between them. CDR3 length: 14 residues. Germline V gene sequence: CDR1 MNHEY, CDR2 SVGEGT.

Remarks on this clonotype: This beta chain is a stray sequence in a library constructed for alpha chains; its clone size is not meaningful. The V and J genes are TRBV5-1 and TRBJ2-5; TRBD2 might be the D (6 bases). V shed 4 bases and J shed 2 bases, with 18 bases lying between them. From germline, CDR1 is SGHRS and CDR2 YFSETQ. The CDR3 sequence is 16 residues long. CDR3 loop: CASSRRGTNTQETQYF. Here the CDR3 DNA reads TGCGCCAGCAGCCGCCGGGGGACCAACACTCAAGAGACCCAGTACTTC.

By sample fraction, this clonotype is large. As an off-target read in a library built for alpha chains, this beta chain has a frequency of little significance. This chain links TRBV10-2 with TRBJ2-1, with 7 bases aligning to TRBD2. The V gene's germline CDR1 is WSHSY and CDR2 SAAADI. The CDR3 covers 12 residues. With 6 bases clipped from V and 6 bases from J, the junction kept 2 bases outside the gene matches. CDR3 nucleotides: TGCGCCAGCAGCGGGACTACCAATGAGCAGTTCTTC. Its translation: CASSGTTNEQFF.

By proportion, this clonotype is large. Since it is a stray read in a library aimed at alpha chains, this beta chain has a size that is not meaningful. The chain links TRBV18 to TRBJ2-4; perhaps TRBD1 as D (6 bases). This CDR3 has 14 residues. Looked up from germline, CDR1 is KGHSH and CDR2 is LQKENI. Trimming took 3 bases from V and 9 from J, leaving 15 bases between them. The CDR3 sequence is CASSPAGQNSIQYF. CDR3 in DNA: TGTGCCAGCTCACCGGCAGGACAGAATAGCATTCAGTACTTC.

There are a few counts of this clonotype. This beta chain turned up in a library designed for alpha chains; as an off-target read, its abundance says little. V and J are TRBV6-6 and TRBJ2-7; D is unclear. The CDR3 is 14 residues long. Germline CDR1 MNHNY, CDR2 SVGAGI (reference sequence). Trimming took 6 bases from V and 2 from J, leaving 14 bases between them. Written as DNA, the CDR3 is TGTGCCAGCAGCCTCCCTCCCCGCGCCTACGAGCAGTACTTC. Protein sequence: CASSLPPRAYEQYF.